Described below is a single T cell receptor (beta chain) sequence and its context. Using RNA transcripts as the source, TCR beta CDR3 regions were amplified. Researchers ran a first-round RT-PCR on the TCR CDR3 using the HTBI primer set. TCRdb reanalysed the multiplex PCR reads using MiXCR and keeps one entry per CDR3 protein. This table has about half a million distinct CDR3 sequences, roughly 20% appearing once. The data originate from a study of T cells in Graves' hyperthyroidism and ophthalmopathy. It was considered stable Graves' hyperthyroidism when ophthalmopathy did not progress within 18 months. The PBMCs studied were ones that came from roughly 11 ml fresh peripheral blood. The ends were cut back, 5 bases at V and 1 base at J, with 10 bases in the middle. This CDR3 comprises 14 residues. CDR1 and CDR2 from the germline V gene are KGHDR and SFDVKD.

This chain links TRBV24-1 with TRBJ2-5; D call uncertain. The sequenced material came from blood. This receptor was identified in a man between 18 and 35 years old with Graves' hyperthyroidism. The CDR3 is CATSASNSQETQYF. In DNA, the CDR3 is TGTGCCACCAGTGCCTCGAACAGCCAAGAGACCCAGTACTTC.